The following is a T cell receptor beta chain sequence with its context. These data belong to a study of blood T cell repertoires in COVID-19. The protocol was immunoSEQ multiplex PCR, while the TCRdb copy is restricted to in-frame clones and leaves out a portion. Here the sample spans 250,000 to 350,000 clones, about 88% being singletons. Sequencing used PBMCs or T cells enriched from blood (not recorded which). The TCR originated in an older woman in a cohort exposed to, infected with or recovered from COVID-19 (not recorded which).

DNA of the CDR3: TGTGCCAGCAGCTCCGGCGGTGGAGCGGGAGAGAAAAACATTCAGTACTTC. Encoded protein: CASSSGGGAGEKNIQYF. The chain recombines TRBV7-8 with TRBJ2-4; TRBD2 agrees at 8 bases. Trimming at V came to 4 bases and at J to 4 bases, leaving 12 bases not matched to a gene. There are 17 residues in the CDR3. Germline assignment: CDR1 SGHVS and CDR2 FQNEAQ.